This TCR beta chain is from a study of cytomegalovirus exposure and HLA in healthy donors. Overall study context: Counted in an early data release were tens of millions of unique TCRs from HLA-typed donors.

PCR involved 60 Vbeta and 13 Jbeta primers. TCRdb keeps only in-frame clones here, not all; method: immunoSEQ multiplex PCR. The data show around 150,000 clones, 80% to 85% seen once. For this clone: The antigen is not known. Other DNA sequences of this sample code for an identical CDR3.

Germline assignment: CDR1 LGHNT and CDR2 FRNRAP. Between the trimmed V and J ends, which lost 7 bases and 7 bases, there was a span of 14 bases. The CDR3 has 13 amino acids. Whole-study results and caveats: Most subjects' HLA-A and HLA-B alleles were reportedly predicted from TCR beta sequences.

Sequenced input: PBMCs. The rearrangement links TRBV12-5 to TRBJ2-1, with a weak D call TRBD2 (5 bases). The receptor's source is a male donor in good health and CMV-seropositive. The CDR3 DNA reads TGTGCTAGTGCGTCTAGCAATTTGAATGAGCAGTTCTTC. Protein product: CASASSNLNEQFF. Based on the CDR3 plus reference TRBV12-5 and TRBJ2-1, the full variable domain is DARVTQTPRHKVTEMGQEVTMRCQPILGHNTVFWYRQTMMQGLELLAYFRNRAPLDDSGMPKDRFSAEMPDATLATLKIQPSEPRDSAVYFCASASSNLNEQFFGPGTRLTVL.